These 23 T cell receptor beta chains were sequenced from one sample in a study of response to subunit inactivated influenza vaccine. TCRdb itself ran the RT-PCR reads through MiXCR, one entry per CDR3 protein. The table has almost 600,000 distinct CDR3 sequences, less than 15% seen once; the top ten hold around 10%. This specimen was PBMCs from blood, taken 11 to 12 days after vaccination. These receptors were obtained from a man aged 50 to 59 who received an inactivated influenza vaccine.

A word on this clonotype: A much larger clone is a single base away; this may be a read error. The CDR3 protein is CASSLSDQETQYF. The CDR3 DNA follows: TGTGCCAGCAGTCTTAGCGACCAAGAGACCCAGTACTTC. This chain uses TRBV7-9 with TRBJ2-5; a possible D gene is TRBD2 (5 bases). CDR1 is SEHNR, CDR2 FQNEAQ, per germline (reference sequence). This CDR3 is 13 amino acids long. Trimming removed 6 bases from V and 0 bases from J, with 8 bases in between.

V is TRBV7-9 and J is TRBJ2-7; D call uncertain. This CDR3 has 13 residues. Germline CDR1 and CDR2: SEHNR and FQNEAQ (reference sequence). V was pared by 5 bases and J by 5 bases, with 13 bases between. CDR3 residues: CASSQSRVDEQYF. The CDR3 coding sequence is TGTGCCAGCAGCCAGTCACGCGTCGACGAGCAGTACTTC.

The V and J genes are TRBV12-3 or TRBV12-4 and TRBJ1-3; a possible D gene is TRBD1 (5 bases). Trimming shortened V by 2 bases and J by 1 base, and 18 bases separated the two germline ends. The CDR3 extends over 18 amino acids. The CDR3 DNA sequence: TGTGCCAGCAGTTTAAGGATTTCGGGGCGCGGGTCTGGAAACACCATATATTTT. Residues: CASSLRISGRGSGNTIYF.

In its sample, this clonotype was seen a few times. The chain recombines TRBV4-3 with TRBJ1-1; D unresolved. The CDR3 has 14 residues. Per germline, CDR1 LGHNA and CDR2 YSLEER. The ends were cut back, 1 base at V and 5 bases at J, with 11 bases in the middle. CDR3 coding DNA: TGCGCCAGCAGCCAAGTTCCGGGTCCTACTGAAGCTTTCTTT. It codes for CASSQVPGPTEAFF.

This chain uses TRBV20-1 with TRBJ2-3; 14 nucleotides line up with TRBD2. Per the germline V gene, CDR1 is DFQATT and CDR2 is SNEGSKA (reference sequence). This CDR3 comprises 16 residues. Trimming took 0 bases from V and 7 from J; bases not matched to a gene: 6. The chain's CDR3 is CSARDQTSGRGYTQYF. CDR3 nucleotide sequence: TGCAGTGCTAGAGACCAGACTAGCGGGAGGGGTTATACGCAGTATTTT.

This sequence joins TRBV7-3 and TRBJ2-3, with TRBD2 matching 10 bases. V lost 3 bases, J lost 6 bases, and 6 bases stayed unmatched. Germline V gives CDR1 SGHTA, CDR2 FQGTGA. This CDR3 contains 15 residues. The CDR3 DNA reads TGTGCCAGCAGCTTCTCCCTAGCGGGAGCCGATACGCAGTATTTT. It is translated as CASSFSLAGADTQYF.

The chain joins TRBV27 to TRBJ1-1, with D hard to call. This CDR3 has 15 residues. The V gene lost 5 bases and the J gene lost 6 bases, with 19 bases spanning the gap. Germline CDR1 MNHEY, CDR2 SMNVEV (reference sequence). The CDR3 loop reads CASSPSRSVVAEAFF. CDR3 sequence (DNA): TGTGCCAGCAGTCCCAGCCGGTCAGTCGTCGCTGAAGCTTTCTTT.

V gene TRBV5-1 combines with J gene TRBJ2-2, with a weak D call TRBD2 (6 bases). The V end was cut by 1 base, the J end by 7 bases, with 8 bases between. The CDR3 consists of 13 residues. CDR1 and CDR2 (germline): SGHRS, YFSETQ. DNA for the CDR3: TGCGCCAGCAGCTTGAAGGGAGGCGGGGAGCTGTTTTTT. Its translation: CASSLKGGGELFF.

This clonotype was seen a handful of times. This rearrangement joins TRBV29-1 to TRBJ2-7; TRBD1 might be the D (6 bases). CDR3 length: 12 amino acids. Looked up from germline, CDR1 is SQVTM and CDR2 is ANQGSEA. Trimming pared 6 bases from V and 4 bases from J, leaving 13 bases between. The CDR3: CSVGQGIYEQYF. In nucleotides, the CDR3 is TGCAGCGTCGGGCAGGGGATTTACGAGCAGTACTTC.

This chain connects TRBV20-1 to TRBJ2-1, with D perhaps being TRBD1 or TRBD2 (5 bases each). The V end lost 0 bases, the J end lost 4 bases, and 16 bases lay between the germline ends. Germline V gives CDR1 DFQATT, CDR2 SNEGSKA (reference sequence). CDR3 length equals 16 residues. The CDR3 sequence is CSARDTGTSSYNEQFF. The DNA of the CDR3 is TGCAGTGCTAGAGACACCGGGACCAGTTCATACAATGAGCAGTTCTTC.

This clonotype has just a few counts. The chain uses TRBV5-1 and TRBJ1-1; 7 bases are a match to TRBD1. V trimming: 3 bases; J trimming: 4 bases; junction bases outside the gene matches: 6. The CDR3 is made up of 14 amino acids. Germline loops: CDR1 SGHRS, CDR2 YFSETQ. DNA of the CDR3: TGCGCCAGCAGCTCCGCCCCAGGGGGCACTGAAGCTTTCTTT. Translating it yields CASSSAPGGTEAFF.

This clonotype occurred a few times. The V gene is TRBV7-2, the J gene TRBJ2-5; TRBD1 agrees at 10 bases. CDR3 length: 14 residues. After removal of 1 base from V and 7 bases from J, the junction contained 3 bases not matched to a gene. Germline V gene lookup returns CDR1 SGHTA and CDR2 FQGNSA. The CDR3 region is CASSLEGQGLTQYF. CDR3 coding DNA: TGTGCCAGCAGCTTAGAGGGACAGGGGTTGACCCAGTACTTC.

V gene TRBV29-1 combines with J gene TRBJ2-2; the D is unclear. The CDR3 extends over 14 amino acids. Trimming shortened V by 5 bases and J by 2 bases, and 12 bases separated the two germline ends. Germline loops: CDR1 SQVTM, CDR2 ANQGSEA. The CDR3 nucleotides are TGCAGCGTTTCGATTACCCGCAACACCGGGGAGCTGTTTTTT. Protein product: CSVSITRNTGELFF.

The CDR3 loop reads CSVEQGATNYGYTF. The CDR3 region has the DNA TGCAGCGTTGAACAGGGGGCGACCAACTATGGCTACACCTTC. The genes are TRBV29-1 and TRBJ1-2; 8 positions match TRBD1. The germline gives CDR1 SQVTM, CDR2 ANQGSEA. The CDR3 covers 14 residues. The junction had 4 bases not matched to a gene; V was cut back by 2 bases and J by 2 bases. Full variable domain (remainder filled in from reference TRBV29-1 and TRBJ1-2): SAVISQKPSRDICQRGTSLTIQCQVDSQVTMMFWYRQQPGQSLTLIATANQGSEATYESGFVIDKFPISRPNLTFSTLTVSNMSPEDSSIYLCSVEQGATNYGYTFGSGTRLTVV.

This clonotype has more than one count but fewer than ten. CDR3 nucleotide sequence: TGTGCCAGCAGCCGTGGACTAGCGGGAGACGAGCAGTTCTTC. Encoded protein: CASSRGLAGDEQFF. The genes are TRBV11-2 and TRBJ2-1; 13 bases agree with TRBD2. The CDR3 has 14 amino acids. V trimming: 5 bases; J trimming: 10 bases; junction bases outside the gene matches: 5. The germline gives CDR1 SGHAT, CDR2 FQNNGV.

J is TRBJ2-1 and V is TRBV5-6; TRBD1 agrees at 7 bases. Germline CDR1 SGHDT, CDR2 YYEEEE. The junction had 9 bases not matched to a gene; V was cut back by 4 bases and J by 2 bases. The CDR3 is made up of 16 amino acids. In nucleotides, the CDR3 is TGTGCCAGCAGCGAACTTGACAGGGCACCCTACAATGAGCAGTTCTTC. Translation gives CASSELDRAPYNEQFF.

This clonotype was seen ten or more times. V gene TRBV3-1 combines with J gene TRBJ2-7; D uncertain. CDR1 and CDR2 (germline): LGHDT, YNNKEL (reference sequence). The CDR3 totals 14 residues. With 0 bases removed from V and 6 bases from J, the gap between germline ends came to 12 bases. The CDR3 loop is CASSQEVQSGEQYF. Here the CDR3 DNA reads TGTGCCAGCAGCCAAGAGGTCCAGTCGGGCGAGCAGTACTTC.

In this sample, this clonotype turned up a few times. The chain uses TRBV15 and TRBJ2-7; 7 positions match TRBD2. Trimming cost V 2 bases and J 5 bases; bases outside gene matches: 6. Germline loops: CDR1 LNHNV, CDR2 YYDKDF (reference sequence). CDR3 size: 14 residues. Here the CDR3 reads CATSRRAGFHEQYF. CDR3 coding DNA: TGTGCCACCAGCAGAAGAGCGGGATTCCACGAGCAGTACTTC.

The CDR3 sequence: CASSVQGAMNEQFF. The CDR3 DNA sequence: TGTGCCAGCAGTGTTCAGGGGGCTATGAATGAGCAGTTCTTC. The J gene is TRBJ2-1, the V gene TRBV25-1; 8 bases agree with TRBD1. After removal of 4 bases from V and 7 bases from J, the junction contained 6 bases not matched to a gene. The CDR3 covers 14 residues. Germline V gene data show CDR1 as MGHDK and CDR2 as SYGVNS.

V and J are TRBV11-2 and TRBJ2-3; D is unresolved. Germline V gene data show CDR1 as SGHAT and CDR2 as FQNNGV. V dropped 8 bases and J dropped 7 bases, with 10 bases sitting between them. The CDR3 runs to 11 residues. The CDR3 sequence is CASAAGYTQYF. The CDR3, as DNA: TGTGCCAGCGCCGCTGGGTATACGCAGTATTTT.

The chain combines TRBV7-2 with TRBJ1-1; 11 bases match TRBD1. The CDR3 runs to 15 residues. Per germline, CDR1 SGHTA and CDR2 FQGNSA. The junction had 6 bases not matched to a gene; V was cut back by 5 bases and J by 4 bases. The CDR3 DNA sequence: TGTGCCAGCAGCGAACAGGGGACAGGGGGCACTGAAGCTTTCTTT. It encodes CASSEQGTGGTEAFF.

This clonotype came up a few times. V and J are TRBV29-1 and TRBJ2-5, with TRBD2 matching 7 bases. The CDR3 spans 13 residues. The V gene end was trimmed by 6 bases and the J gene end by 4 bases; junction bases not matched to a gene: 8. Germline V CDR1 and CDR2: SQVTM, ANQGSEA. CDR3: CSVARGRRETQYF. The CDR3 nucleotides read TGCAGCGTCGCCCGCGGGAGAAGAGAGACCCAGTACTTC.

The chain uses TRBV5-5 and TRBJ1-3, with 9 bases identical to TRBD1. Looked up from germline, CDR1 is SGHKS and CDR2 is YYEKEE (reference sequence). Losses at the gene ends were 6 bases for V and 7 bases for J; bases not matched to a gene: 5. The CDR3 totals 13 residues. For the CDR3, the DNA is TGTGCCAGCATTGGACAGGGGTGGAACACCATATATTTT. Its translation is CASIGQGWNTIYF.